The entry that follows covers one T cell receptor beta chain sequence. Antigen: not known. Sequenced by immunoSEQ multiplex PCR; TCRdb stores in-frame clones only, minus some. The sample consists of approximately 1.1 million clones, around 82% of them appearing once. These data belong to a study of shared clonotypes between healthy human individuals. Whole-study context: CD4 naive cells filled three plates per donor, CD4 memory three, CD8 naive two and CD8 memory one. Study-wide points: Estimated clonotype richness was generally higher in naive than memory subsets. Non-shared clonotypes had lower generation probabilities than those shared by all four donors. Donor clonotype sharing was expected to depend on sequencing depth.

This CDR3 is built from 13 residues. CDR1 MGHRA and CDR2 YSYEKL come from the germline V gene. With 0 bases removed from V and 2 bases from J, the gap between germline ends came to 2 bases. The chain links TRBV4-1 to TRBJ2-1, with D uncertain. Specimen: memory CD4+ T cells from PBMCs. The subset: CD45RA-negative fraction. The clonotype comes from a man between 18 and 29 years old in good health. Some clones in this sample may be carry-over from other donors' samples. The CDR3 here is CASSQDTYNEQFF. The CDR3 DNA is TGCGCCAGCAGCCAAGATACCTACAATGAGCAGTTCTTC.